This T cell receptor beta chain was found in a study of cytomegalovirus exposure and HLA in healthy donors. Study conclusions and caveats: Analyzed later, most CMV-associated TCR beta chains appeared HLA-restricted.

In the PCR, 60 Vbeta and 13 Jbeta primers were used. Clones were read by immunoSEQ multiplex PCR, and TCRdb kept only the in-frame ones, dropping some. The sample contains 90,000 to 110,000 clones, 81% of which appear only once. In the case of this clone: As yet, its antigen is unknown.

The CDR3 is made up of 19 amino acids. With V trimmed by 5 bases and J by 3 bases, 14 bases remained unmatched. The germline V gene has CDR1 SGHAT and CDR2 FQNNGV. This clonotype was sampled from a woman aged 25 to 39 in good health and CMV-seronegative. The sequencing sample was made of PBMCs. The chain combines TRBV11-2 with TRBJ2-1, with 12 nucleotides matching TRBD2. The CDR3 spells CASSRISTSGSRVYNEQFF. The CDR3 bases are TGTGCCAGCAGCCGGATCTCGACTAGCGGGAGCCGCGTCTACAATGAGCAGTTCTTC.